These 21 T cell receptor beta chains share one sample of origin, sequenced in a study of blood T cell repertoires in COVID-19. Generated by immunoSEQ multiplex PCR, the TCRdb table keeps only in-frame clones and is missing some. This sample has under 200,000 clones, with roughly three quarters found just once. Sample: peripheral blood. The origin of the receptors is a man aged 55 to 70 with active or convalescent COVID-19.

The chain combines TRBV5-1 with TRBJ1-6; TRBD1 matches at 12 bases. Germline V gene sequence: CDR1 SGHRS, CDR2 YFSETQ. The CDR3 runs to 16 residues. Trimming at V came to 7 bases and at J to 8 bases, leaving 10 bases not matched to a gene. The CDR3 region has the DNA TGCGCCAGCTCCTTGCGGGGACAGGGGGCTTATTCACCCCTCCACTTT. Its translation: CASSLRGQGAYSPLHF.

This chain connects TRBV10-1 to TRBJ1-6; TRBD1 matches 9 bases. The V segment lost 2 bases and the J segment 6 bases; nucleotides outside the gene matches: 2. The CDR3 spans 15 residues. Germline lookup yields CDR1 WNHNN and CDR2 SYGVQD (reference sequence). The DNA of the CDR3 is TGCGCCAGCAGTGAGCGGGGACAGGGTAATTCACCCCTCCACTTT. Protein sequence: CASSERGQGNSPLHF.

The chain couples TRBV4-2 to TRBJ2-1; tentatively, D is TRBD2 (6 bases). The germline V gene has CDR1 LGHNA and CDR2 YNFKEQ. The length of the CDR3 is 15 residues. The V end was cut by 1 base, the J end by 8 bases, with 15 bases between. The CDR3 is CASSQGPGGDDEQFF. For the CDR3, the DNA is TGTGCCAGCAGCCAAGGTCCCGGCGGGGACGATGAGCAGTTCTTC.

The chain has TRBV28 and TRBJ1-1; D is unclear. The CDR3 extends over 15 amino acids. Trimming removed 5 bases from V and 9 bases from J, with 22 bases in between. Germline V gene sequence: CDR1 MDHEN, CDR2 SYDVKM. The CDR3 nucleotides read TGTGCCAGCAGTCCGGGAGGAGGAAGAACTAACCAAGCTTTCTTT. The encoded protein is CASSPGGGRTNQAFF.

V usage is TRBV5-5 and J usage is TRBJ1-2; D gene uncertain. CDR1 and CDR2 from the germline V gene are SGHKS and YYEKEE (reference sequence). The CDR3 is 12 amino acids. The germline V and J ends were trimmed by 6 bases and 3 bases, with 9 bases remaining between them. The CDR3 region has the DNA TGTGCCAGCAACCTGAGGGACTATGGCTACACCTTC. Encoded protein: CASNLRDYGYTF.

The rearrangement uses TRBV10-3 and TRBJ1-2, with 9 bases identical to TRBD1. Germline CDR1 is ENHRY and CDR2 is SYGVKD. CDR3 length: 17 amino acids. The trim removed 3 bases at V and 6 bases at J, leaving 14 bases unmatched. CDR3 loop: CAISETLGGQGWNGYTF. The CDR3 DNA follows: TGTGCCATCAGTGAAACCCTAGGGGGACAGGGTTGGAATGGCTACACCTTC.

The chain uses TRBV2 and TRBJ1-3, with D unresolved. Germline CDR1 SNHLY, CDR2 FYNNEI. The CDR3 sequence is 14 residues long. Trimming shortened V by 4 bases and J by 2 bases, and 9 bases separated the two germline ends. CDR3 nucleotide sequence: TGTGCCAGCAGTGTAGACCGGGCTGGAAACACCATATATTTT. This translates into CASSVDRAGNTIYF.

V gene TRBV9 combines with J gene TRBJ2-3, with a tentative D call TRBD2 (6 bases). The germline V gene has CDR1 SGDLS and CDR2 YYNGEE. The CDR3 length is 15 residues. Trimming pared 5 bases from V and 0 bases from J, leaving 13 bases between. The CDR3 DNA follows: TGTGCCAGCAGTCGACTAGTACCTAGCACAGATACGCAGTATTTT. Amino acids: CASSRLVPSTDTQYF. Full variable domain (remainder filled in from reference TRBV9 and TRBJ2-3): DSGVTQTPKHLITATGQRVTLRCSPRSGDLSVYWYQQSLDQGLQFLIQYYNGEERAKGNILERFSAQQFPDLHSELNLSSLELGDSALYFCASSRLVPSTDTQYFGPGTRLTVL.

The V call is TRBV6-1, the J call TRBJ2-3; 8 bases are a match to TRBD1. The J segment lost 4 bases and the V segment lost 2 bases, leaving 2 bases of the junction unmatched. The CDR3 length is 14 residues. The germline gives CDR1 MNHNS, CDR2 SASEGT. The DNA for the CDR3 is TGTGCCAGCAGTGAAAACAGGGGGTCAGATACGCAGTATTTT. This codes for CASSENRGSDTQYF.

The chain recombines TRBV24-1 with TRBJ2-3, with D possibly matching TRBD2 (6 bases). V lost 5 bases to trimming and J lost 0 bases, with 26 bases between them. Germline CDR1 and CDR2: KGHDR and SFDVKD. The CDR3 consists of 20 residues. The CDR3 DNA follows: TGTGCCACCAGTGGGGGGTGGGTAAGGGGACTGACCTTCAGCACAGATACGCAGTATTTT. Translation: CATSGGWVRGLTFSTDTQYF.

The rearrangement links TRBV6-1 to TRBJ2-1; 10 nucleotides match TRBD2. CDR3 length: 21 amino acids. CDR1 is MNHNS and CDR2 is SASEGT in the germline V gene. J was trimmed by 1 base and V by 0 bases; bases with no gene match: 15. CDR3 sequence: CASSEASLAGVIQASYNEQFF. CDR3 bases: TGTGCCAGCAGTGAAGCGTCGCTAGCGGGAGTTATACAGGCGTCCTACAATGAGCAGTTCTTC.

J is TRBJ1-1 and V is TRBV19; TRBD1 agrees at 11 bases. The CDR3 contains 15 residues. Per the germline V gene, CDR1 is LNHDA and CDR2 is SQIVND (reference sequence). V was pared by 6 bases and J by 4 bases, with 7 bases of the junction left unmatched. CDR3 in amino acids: CASSGQGARGTEAFF. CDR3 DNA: TGTGCCAGTAGCGGACAGGGGGCGAGGGGCACTGAAGCTTTCTTT. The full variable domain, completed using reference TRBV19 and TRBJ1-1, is DGGITQSPKYLFRKEGQNVTLSCEQNLNHDAMYWYRQDPGQGLRLIYYSQIVNDFQKGDIAEGYSVSREKKESFPLTVTSAQKNPTAFYLCASSGQGARGTEAFFGQGTRLTVV.

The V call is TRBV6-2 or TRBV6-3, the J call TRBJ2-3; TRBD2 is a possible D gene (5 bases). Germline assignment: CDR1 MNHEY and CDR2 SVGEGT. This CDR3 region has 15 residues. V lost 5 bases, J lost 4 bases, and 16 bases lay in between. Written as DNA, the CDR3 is TGTGCCAGCAGTCACCTGAGCGGTCAGGCAGATACGCAGTATTTT. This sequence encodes CASSHLSGQADTQYF.

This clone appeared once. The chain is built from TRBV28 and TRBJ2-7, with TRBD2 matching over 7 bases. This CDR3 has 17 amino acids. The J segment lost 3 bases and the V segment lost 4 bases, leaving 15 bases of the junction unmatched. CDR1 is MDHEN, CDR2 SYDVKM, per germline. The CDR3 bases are TGTGCCAGCAGTTCCACCCCGAATAGCGGGCGACGCTACGAGCAGTACTTC. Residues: CASSSTPNSGRRYEQYF.

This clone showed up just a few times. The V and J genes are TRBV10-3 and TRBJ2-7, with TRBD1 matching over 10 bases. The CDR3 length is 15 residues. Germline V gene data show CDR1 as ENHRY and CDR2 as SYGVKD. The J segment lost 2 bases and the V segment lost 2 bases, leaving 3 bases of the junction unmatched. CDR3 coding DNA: TGTGCCATCAGTGAGCCCGGACAGGGGGCCTACGAGCAGTACTTC. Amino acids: CAISEPGQGAYEQYF.

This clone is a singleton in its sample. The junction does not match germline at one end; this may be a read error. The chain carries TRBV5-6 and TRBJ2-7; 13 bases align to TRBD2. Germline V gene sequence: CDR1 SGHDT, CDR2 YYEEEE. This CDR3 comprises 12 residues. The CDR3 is CASSTGTSGTTF. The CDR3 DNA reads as TGTGCCAGCAGCACCGGGACTAGCGGGACGACCTTC.

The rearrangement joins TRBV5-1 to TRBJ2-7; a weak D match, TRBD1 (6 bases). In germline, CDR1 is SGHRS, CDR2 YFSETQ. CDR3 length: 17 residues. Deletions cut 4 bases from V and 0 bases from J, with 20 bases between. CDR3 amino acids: CASSPTPRDTASYEQYF. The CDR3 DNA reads TGCGCCAGCAGCCCAACGCCCCGGGACACAGCCTCCTACGAGCAGTACTTC.

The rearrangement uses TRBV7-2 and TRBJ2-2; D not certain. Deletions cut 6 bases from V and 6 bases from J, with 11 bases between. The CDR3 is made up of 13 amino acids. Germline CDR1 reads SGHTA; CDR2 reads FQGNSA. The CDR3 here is CASSSRSAGELFF. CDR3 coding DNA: TGTGCCAGCAGTTCACGGTCCGCCGGGGAGCTGTTTTTT.

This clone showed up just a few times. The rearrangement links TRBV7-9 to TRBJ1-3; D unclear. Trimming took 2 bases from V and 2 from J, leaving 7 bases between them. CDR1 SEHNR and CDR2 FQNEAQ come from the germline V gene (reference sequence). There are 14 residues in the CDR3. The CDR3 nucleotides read TGTGCCAGCAGCTTATCCTTTCCTGGAAACACCATATATTTT. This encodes CASSLSFPGNTIYF.

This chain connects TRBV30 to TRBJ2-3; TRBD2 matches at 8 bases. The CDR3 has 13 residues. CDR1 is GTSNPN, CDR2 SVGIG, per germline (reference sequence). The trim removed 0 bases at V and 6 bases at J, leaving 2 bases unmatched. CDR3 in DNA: TGTGCCTGGAGTGTACGGGGGGGCGATACGCAGTATTTT. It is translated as CAWSVRGGDTQYF.

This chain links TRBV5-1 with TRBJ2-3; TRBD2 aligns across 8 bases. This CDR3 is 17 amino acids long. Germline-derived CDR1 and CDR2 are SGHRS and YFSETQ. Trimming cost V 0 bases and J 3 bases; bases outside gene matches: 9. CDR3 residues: CASSLARGVAGTDTQYF. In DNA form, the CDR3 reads TGCGCCAGCAGCTTGGCCCGGGGAGTAGCGGGGACAGATACGCAGTATTTT.